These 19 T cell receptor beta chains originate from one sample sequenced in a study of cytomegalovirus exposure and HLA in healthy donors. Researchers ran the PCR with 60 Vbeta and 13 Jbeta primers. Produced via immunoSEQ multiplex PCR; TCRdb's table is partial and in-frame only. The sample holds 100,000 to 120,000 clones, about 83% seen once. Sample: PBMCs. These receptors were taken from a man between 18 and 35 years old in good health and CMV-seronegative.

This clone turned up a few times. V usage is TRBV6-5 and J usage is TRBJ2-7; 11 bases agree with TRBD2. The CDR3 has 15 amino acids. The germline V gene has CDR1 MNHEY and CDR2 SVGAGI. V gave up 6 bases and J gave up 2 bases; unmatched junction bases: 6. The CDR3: CASSATSGRAYEQYF. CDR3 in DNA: TGTGCCAGCAGCGCCACTAGCGGGAGAGCCTACGAGCAGTACTTC.

The CDR3 spells CASSFRGRSYNEQFF. The CDR3 DNA reads as TGTGCCAGCAGTTTCAGGGGACGATCCTACAATGAGCAGTTCTTC. The V call is TRBV27, the J call TRBJ2-1; perhaps TRBD1 as D (6 bases). Germline assignment: CDR1 MNHEY and CDR2 SMNVEV (reference sequence). V was pared by 3 bases and J by 1 base, with 10 bases between. CDR3 size: 15 residues.

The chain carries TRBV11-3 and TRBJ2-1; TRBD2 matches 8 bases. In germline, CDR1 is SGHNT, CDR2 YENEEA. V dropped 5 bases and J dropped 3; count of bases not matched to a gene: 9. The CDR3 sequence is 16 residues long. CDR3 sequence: CASSVAGTRRYNEQFF. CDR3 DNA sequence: TGTGCCAGCAGCGTAGCCGGGACTAGGCGCTACAATGAGCAGTTCTTC.

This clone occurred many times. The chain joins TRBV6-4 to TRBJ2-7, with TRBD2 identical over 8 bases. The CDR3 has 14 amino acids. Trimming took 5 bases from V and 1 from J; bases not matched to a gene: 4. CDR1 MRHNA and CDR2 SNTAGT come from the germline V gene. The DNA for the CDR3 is TGTGCCAGCAGTCGTAGCGGGGAATCCTACGAGCAGTACTTC. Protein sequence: CASSRSGESYEQYF.

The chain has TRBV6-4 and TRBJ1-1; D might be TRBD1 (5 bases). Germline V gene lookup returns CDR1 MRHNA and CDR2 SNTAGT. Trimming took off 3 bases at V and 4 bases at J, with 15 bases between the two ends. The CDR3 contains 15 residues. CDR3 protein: CASSELDGGFTEAFF. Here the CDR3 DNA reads TGTGCCAGCAGTGAGTTGGACGGGGGGTTCACTGAAGCTTTCTTT.

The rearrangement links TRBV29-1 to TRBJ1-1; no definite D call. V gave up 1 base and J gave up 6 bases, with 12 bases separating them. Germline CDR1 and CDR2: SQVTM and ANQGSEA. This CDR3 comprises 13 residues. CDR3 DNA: TGCAGCGTTGAAGCGGAGCGACGGGCTGAAGCTTTCTTT. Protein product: CSVEAERRAEAFF.

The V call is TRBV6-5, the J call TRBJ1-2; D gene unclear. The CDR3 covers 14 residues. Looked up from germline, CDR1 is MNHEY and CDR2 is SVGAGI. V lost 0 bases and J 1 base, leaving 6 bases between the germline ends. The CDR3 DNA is TGTGCCAGCAGTTACTCCCTAAGTAACTATGGCTACACCTTC. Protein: CASSYSLSNYGYTF.

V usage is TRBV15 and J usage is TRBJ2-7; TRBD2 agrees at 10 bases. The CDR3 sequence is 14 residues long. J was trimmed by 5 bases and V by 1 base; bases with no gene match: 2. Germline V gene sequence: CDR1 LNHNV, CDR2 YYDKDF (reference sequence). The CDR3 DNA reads TGTGCCACCAGCAGAGGGCTAGCGGGAGACGAGCAGTACTTC. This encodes CATSRGLAGDEQYF.

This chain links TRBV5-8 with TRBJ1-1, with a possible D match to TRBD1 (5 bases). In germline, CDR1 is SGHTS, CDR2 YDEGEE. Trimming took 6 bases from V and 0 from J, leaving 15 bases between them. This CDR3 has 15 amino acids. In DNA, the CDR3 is TGTGCCAGCACGTCAGGGTGGGGAATGAACACTGAAGCTTTCTTT. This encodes CASTSGWGMNTEAFF. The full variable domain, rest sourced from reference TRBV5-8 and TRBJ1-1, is EAGVTQSPTHLIKTRGQQATLRCSPISGHTSVYWYQQALGLGLQFLLWYDEGEERNRGNFPPRFSGRQFPNYSSELNVNALELEDSALYLCASTSGWGMNTEAFFGQGTRLTVV.

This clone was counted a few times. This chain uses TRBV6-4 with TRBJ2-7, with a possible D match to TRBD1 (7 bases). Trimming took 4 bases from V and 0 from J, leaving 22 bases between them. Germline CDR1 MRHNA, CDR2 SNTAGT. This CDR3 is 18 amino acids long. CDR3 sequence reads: CASSVDREDPASSYEQYF. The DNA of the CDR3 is TGTGCCAGCAGTGTAGACAGGGAGGACCCCGCCAGCTCCTACGAGCAGTACTTC.

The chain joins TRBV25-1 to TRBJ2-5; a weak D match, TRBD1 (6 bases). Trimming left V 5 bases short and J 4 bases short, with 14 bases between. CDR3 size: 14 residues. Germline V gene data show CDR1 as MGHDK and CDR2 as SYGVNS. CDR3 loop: CASSRTERGETQYF. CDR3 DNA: TGTGCCAGCAGTAGGACAGAACGGGGAGAGACCCAGTACTTC.

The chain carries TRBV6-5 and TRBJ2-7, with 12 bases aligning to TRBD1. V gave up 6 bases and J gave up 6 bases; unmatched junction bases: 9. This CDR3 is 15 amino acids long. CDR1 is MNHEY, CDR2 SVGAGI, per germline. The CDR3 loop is CASRPIPGQGAEQYF. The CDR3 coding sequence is TGTGCCAGCAGACCTATTCCGGGACAGGGGGCCGAGCAGTACTTC.

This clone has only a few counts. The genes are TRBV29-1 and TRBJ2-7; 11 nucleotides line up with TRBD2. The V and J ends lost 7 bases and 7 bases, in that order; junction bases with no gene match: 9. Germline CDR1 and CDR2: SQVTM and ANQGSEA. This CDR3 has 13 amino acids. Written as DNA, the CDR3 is TGCAGCGGAAAACTAGCGGGAGAAGGAGAGCAGTACTTC. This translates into CSGKLAGEGEQYF.

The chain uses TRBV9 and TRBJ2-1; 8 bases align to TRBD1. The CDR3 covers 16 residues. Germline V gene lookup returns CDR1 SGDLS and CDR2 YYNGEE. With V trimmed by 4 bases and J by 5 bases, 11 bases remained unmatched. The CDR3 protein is CASSPRQGAVHNEQFF. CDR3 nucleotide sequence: TGTGCCAGCAGCCCAAGGCAGGGGGCTGTCCACAATGAGCAGTTCTTC.

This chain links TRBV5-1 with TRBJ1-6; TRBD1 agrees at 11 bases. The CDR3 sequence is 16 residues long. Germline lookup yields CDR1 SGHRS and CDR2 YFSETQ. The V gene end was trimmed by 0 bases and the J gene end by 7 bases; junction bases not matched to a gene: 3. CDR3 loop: CASSLGTGGNNSPLHF. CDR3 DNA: TGCGCCAGCAGCTTGGGGACAGGGGGCAACAATTCACCCCTCCACTTT.

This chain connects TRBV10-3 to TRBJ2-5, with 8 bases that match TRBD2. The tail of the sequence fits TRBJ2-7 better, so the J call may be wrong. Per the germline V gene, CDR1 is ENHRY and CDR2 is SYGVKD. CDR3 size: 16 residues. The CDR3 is CAISVGLGREVYEQYF. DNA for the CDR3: TGTGCCATCAGTGTAGGACTAGGGCGGGAGGTCTACGAGCAGTACTTC.

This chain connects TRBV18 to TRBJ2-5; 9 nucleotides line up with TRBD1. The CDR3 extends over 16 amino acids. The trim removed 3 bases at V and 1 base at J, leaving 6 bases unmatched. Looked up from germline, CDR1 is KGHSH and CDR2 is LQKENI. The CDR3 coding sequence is TGTGCCAGCTCACCTAACGTGGGACAGGGCCAAGAGACCCAGTACTTC. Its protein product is CASSPNVGQGQETQYF.

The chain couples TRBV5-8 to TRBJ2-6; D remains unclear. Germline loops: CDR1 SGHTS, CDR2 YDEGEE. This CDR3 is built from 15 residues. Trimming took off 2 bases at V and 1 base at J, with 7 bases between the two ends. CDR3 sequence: CASSLFRSGANVLTF. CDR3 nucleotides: TGTGCCAGCAGCTTATTCCGGTCTGGGGCCAACGTCCTGACTTTC.

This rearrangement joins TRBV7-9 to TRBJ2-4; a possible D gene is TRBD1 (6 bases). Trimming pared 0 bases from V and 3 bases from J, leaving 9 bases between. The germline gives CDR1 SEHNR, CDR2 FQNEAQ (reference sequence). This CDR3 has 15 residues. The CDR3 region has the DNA TGTGCCAGCAGCTTAGCACAGGGAGACAAAAACATTCAGTACTTC. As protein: CASSLAQGDKNIQYF.